These 11 T cell receptor beta chains came from one sample sequenced in a study of Graves' ophthalmopathy and Graves' hyperthyroidism. Beta-chain TCR CDR3 regions were amplified from RNA transcripts. The first round was an RT-PCR with HTBI primers, and the second round was a multiplex PCR. Via MiXCR, TCRdb re-called the multiplex PCR reads, giving one row per CDR3 protein. The repertoire holds about 400,000 distinct CDR3 sequences, with around 18% as singletons. The material sequenced was peripheral blood. The receptors come from a young woman with Graves' ophthalmopathy.

This clonotype was observed many times. The rearrangement links TRBV29-1 to TRBJ1-1, with TRBD1 identical over 9 bases. There are 12 residues in the CDR3. Trimming took 8 bases from V and 1 from J; bases not matched to a gene: 2. Looked up from germline, CDR1 is SQVTM and CDR2 is ANQGSEA. The CDR3: CSLGQGNTEAFF. CDR3 coding DNA: TGCAGCTTGGGACAGGGGAACACTGAAGCTTTCTTT.

This clonotype was observed at least ten times. The chain couples TRBV27 to TRBJ1-6, with no clear D. V shed 5 bases and J shed 6 bases, with 5 bases lying between them. CDR3 length: 12 residues. Germline V CDR1 and CDR2: MNHEY, SMNVEV (reference sequence). DNA of the CDR3: TGTGCCAGCAGTCAGGTTAATTCACCCCTCCACTTT. It translates to CASSQVNSPLHF.

This clonotype was seen repeatedly, ten times or more. The rearrangement links TRBV7-8 to TRBJ2-5; 10 bases match TRBD1. Trimming took 5 bases from V and 7 from J; bases not matched to a gene: 7. The CDR3 has 14 residues. Germline loops: CDR1 SGHVS, CDR2 FQNEAQ. Written as DNA, the CDR3 is TGTGCCAGCAGCCACTCCCGGGACAGGGGGACCCAGTACTTC. Protein: CASSHSRDRGTQYF.

This clonotype was counted many times. V usage is TRBV19 and J usage is TRBJ1-6, with no clear D. CDR3 length equals 13 residues. Trimming shortened V by 6 bases and J by 8 bases, and 11 bases separated the two germline ends. CDR1 and CDR2 from the germline V gene are LNHDA and SQIVND (reference sequence). Written as DNA, the CDR3 is TGTGCCAGTAGCTACCTCGGGGATTCACCCCTCCACTTT. It is translated as CASSYLGDSPLHF.

In the case of this clonotype: This clone may be a read error of a much larger clone one base away. V usage is TRBV9 and J usage is TRBJ1-2; D gene ambiguous. Germline V gives CDR1 SGDLS, CDR2 YYNGEE. CDR3 size: 13 residues. The CDR3 sequence: CAISVDSPYGYTF. The CDR3 nucleotides read TGTGCCATCAGCGTAGACTCACCCTATGGCTACACCTTC.

The chain is built from TRBV12-3 or TRBV12-4 and TRBJ1-6, with 10 bases that match TRBD1. J gave up 9 bases and V 6 bases, and 8 bases lay outside the gene matches. This CDR3 contains 15 residues. CDR3 sequence reads: CASSHGQGVGSPLHF. The CDR3, as DNA: TGTGCCAGCAGCCACGGACAGGGGGTGGGTTCACCCCTCCACTTT.

The V and J genes are TRBV20-1 and TRBJ2-5; a possible D gene is TRBD1 (5 bases). Trimming took off 6 bases at V and 1 base at J, with 15 bases between the two ends. CDR3 length: 14 residues. Germline V CDR1 and CDR2: DFQATT, SNEGSKA (reference sequence). CDR3 protein: CSAPAGIFQETQYF. As DNA, the CDR3 is TGCAGTGCCCCTGCAGGGATATTCCAAGAGACCCAGTACTTC.

This clonotype was counted ten times or more. The chain joins TRBV20-1 to TRBJ2-7; TRBD2 agrees at 9 bases. CDR3 length: 13 residues. Germline loops: CDR1 DFQATT, CDR2 SNEGSKA (reference sequence). The V gene end was trimmed by 5 bases and the J gene end by 4 bases; junction bases not matched to a gene: 6. CDR3 DNA sequence: TGCAGTGCTCCTTCGGCGGGGGGGTACGAGCAGTACTTC. It yields the protein CSAPSAGGYEQYF.

This clonotype appeared many times. At one boundary the junction diverges from the germline segment, which might be a read error. The CDR3 reads CASSLDGQRNIEAFF. The CDR3 region has the DNA TGTGCCAGCAGCTTAGATGGGCAGCGGAACATTGAAGCTTTCTTT. This rearrangement joins TRBV7-6 to TRBJ1-1; D not certain. The CDR3 runs 15 residues. CDR1 SGHVS and CDR2 FNYEAQ come from the germline V gene. Full variable domain (outside the CDR3, taken from reference TRBV7-6 and TRBJ1-1): GAGVSQSPRYKVTKRGQDVALRCDPISGHVSLYWYRQALGQGPEFLTYFNYEAQQDKSGLPNDRFSAERPEGSISTLTIQRTEQRDSAMYRCASSLDGQRNIEAFFGQGTRLTVV.

This clonotype was seen at least ten times. V gene TRBV10-3 combines with J gene TRBJ2-4; 11 positions match TRBD1. CDR3 size: 15 residues. Unmatched junction bases numbered 4, after V lost 0 bases and J lost 9 bases. The germline gives CDR1 ENHRY, CDR2 SYGVKD. The CDR3 DNA sequence: TGTGCCATCAGTGAGTCTCCGGGACAGGGGGGCATTCAGTACTTC. Its protein product is CAISESPGQGGIQYF.

This clonotype came up many times. The V call is TRBV6-1, the J call TRBJ1-6; D is unclear. Per germline, CDR1 MNHNS and CDR2 SASEGT. V shed 5 bases and J shed 8 bases, with 7 bases lying between them. CDR3 size: 12 residues. The CDR3 loop reads CASSSLYSPLHF. CDR3 DNA: TGTGCCAGCAGTTCCCTCTATTCACCCCTCCACTTT.